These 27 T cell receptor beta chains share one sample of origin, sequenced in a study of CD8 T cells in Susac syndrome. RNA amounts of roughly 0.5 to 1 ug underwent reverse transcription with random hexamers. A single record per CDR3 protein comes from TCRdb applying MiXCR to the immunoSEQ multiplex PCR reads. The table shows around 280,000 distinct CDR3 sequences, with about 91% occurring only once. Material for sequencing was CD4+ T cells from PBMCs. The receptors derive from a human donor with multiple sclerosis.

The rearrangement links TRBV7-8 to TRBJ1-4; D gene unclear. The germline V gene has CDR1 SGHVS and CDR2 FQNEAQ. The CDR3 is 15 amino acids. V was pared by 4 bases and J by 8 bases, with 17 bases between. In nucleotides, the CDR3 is TGTGCCAGCAGCTCAACATTAAGACCGACCGAAAAACTGTTTTTT. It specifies CASSSTLRPTEKLFF.

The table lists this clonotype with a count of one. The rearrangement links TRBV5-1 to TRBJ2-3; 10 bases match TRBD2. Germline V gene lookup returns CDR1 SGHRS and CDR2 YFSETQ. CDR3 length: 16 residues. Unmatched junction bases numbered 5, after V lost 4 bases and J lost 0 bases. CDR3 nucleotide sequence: TGCGCCAGCAGCAAACCAGCGGGAGGGAGCACAGATACGCAGTATTTT. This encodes CASSKPAGGSTDTQYF.

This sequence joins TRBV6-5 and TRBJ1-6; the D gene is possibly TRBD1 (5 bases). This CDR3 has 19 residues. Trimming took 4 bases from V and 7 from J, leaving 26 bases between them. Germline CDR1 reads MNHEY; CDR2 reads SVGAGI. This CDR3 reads CASSSRAATLRYTNSPLHF. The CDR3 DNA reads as TGTGCCAGCAGTTCCAGGGCCGCGACCCTCCGGTACACCAATTCACCCCTCCACTTT.

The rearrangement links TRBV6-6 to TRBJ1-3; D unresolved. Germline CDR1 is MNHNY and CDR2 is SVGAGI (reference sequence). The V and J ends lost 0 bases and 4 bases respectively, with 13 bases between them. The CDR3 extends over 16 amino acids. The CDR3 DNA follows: TGTGCCAGCAGTTACTCCTGGGGAGAAGCAGGAAACACCATATATTTT. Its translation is CASSYSWGEAGNTIYF.

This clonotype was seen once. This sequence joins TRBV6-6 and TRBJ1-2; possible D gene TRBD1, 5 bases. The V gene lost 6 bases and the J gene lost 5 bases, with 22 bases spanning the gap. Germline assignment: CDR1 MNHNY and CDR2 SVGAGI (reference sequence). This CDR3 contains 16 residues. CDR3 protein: CASRGRGIPLSYGYTF. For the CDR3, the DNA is TGTGCCAGCAGGGGGCGGGGGATCCCGCTGTCATATGGCTACACCTTC.

CDR3 protein: CASSLGLTGTYEQYF. In DNA form, the CDR3 reads TGTGCCAGCAGCTTAGGGCTGACGGGGACCTACGAGCAGTACTTC. V usage is TRBV11-1 and J usage is TRBJ2-7; D is possibly TRBD2 (5 bases). The CDR3 extends over 15 amino acids. V was cut by 1 base and J by 2 bases, with 12 bases left in between. CDR1 is SGHAT, CDR2 FQDESV, per germline (reference sequence).

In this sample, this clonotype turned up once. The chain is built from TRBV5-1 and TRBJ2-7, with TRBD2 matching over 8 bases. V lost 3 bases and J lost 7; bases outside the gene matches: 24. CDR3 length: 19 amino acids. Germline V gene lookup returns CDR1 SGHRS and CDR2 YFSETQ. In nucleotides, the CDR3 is TGCGCCAGCAGCTCACGGGCGACTAGCGAGTGGATTACTACGGGGGAGCAGTACTTC. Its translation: CASSSRATSEWITTGEQYF. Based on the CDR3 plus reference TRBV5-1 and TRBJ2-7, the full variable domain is KAGVTQTPRYLIKTRGQQVTLSCSPISGHRSVSWYQQTPGQGLQFLFEYFSETQRNKGNFPGRFSGRQFSNSRSEMNVSTLELGDSALYLCASSSRATSEWITTGEQYFGPGTRLTVT.

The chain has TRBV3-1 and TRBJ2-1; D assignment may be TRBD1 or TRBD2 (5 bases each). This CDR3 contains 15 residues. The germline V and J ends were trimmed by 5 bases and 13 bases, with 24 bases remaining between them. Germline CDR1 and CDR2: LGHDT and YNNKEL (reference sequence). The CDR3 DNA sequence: TGTGCCAGCAGCTCCAATCTCAGACCCGGGACCCCCCAGTTCTTC. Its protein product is CASSSNLRPGTPQFF.

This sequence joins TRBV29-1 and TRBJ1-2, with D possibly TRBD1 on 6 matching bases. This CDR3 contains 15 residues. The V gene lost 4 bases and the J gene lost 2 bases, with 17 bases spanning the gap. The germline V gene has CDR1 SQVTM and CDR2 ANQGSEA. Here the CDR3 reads CSVGFGAGANYGYTF. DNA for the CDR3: TGCAGCGTTGGTTTTGGGGCAGGGGCGAACTATGGCTACACCTTC.

The CDR3 spells CASSLVRGPENTEAFF. The CDR3 DNA is TGTGCCAGCAGTTTGGTCAGGGGGCCTGAGAACACTGAAGCTTTCTTT. V gene TRBV12-3 or TRBV12-4 combines with J gene TRBJ1-1; 8 nucleotides match TRBD1. The CDR3 sequence is 16 residues long. Losses at the gene ends were 3 bases for V and 1 base for J; bases not matched to a gene: 7.

The CDR3 DNA follows: TGTGCCAGCAGTTTAGGCGGGAGAGGCAACAATGAGCAGTTCTTC. Residues: CASSLGGRGNNEQFF. V is TRBV12-3 or TRBV12-4 and J is TRBJ2-1; 7 bases are shared with TRBD2. Trimming removed 1 base from V and 5 bases from J; junction bases left unmatched: 5. This CDR3 is 15 amino acids long.

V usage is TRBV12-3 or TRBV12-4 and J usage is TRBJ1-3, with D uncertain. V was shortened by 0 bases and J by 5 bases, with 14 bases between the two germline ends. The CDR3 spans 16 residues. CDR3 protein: CASSLARLSPRNTIYF. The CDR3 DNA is TGTGCCAGCAGTTTAGCGCGACTCTCTCCCCGAAACACCATATATTTT.

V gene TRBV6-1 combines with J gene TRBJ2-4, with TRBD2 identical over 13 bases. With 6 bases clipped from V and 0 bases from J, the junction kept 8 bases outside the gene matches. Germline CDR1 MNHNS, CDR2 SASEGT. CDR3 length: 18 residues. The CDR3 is CASRPRLAGGLAKNIQYF. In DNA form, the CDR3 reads TGTGCCAGCAGACCTCGACTAGCGGGGGGCTTAGCCAAAAACATTCAGTACTTC.

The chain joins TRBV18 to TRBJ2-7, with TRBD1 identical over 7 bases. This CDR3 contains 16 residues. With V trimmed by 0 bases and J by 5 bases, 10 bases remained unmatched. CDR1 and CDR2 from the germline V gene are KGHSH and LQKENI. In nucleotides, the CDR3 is TGTGCCAGCTCACCACCGGTATACAGGGGACCCCACGAGCAGTACTTC. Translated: CASSPPVYRGPHEQYF.

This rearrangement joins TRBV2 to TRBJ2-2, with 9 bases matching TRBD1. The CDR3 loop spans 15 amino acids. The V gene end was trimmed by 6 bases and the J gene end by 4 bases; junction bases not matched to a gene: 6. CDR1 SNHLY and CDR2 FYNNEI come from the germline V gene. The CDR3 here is CASRGQGTPTGELFF. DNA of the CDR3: TGTGCCAGCAGGGGACAGGGAACCCCCACCGGGGAGCTGTTTTTT.

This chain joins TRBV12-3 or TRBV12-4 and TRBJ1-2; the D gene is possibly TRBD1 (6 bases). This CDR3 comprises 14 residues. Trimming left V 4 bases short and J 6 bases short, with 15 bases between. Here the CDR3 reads CASSSIVRGHGYTF. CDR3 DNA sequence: TGTGCCAGCAGTTCGATAGTCCGGGGGCATGGCTACACCTTC.

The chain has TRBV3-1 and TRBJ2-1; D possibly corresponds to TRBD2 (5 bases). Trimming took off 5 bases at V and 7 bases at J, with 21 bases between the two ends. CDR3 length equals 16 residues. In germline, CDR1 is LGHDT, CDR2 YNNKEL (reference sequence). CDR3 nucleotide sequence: TGTGCCAGCAGCAACTCACGGGAAGTACAATGGAATGAGCAGTTCTTC. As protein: CASSNSREVQWNEQFF.

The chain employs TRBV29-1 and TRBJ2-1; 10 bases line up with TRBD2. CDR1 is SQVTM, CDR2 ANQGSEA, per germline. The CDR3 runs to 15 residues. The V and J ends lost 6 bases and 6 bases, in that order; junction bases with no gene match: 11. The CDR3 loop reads CSVGKGLAEFNEQFF. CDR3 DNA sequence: TGCAGCGTGGGAAAAGGACTAGCGGAATTCAATGAGCAGTTCTTC.

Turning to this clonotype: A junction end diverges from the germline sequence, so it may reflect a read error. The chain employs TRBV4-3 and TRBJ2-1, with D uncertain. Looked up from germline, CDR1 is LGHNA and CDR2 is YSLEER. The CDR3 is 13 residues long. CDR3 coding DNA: TGCGCCAGCAGCCAAGGGGATGATTCTCCGCCGGGCTTC. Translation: CASSQGDDSPPGF.

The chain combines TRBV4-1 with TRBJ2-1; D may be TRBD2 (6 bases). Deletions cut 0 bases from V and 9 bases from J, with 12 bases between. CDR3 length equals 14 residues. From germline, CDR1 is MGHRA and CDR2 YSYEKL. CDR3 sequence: CASSQDGDFGEQFF. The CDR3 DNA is TGCGCCAGCAGCCAAGATGGGGACTTTGGTGAGCAGTTCTTC.

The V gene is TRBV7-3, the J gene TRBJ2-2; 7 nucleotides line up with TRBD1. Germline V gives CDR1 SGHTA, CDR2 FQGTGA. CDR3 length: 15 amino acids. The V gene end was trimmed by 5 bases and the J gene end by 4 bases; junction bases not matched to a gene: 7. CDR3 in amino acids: CASSPQTGFTGELFF. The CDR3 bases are TGTGCCAGCAGCCCACAGACAGGGTTCACCGGGGAGCTGTTTTTT.

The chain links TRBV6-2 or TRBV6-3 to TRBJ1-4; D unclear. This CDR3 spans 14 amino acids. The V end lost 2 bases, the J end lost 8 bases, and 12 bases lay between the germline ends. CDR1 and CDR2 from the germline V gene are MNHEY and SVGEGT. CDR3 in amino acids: CASSYAASGEKLFF. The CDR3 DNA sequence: TGTGCCAGCAGTTACGCCGCTTCTGGGGAAAAACTGTTTTTT.

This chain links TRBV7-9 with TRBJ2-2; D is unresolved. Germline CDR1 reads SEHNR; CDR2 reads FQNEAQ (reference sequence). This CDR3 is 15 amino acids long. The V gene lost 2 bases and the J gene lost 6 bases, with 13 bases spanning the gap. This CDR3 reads CASSLSALGAGELFF. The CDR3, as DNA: TGTGCCAGCAGCTTATCAGCCCTCGGCGCCGGGGAGCTGTTTTTT.

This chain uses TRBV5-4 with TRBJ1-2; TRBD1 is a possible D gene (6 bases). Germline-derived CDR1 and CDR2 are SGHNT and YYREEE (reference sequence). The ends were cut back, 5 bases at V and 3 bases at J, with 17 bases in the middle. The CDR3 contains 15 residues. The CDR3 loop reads CASSLGQSVDYGYTF. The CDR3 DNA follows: TGTGCCAGCAGTTTAGGACAGTCGGTTGACTATGGCTACACCTTC.

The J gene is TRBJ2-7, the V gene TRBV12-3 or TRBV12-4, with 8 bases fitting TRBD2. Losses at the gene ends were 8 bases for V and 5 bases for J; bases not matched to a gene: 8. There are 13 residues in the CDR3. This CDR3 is CASGVSGIDEQYF. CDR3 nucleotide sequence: TGTGCCAGCGGGGTTAGCGGGATTGACGAGCAGTACTTC.

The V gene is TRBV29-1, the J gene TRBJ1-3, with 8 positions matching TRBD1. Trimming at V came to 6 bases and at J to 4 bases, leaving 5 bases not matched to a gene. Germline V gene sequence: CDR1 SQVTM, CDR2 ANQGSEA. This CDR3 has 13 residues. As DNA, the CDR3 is TGCAGCGTGGGACAGGACCCAGGAAACACCATATATTTT. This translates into CSVGQDPGNTIYF.

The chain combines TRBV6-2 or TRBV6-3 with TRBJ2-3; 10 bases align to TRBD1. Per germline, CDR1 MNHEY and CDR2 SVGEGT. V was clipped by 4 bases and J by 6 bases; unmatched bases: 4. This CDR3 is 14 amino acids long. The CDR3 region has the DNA TGTGCCAGCAGTTCGACAGGGGGCATGGATACGCAGTATTTT. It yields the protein CASSSTGGMDTQYF.